This T cell receptor beta chain was recorded in a study of monozygotic twins with inflammatory bowel disease. Each sample's cDNA came from eight separate reactions. For both chains, the TCRalpha and TCRbeta cDNA went through two nested PCRs of roughly 15 and 9 cycles. Reanalyzing the 5' RACE reads, TCRdb keeps one entry per CDR3 protein, without DNA. Here the sample table reports approximately 400,000 distinct CDR3 sequences. A word on this clonotype: As yet, its antigen is unknown.

Regarding the study as a whole: Against healthy co-twins, IBD patients had lower TCRbeta diversity (measured by inverse Simpson). Healthy twins shared more clonotypes with others than IBD patients, most markedly active ones.

Germline loops: CDR1 LNHDA, CDR2 SQIVND (reference sequence). The CDR3 has 14 residues. The sample taken for sequencing was blood. The TCR sequence derives from a human donor with ulcerative colitis or Crohn's disease, or a healthy co-twin of an affected twin (not recorded which). This chain joins TRBV19 and TRBJ1-1. The CDR3 spells CASSIGRVNTEAFF.